Below, 25 T cell receptor beta chains from the same sample are listed, as sequenced in a study of T-cell memory formation after mild COVID-19. TCRdb reprocessed the 5' RACE reads via MiXCR and lists one record per CDR3 protein. This table has a few hundred thousand distinct CDR3 sequences, about 23% appearing once. Sequencing was done on a sample of PBMCs or a T cell subset sorted from them (not recorded which). All receptors derive from an adult woman who had mild COVID-19 (a few samples of this study predate the infection). Cell type and time point are not known.

The table lists this clonotype with a few counts. This chain connects TRBV6-1 to TRBJ1-5; no reliable D call. The V end lost 3 bases, the J end lost 4 bases, and 7 bases lay between the germline ends. There are 13 residues in the CDR3. Germline loops: CDR1 MNHNS, CDR2 SASEGT. CDR3 loop: CASSEGRNQPQHF. CDR3 DNA: TGTGCCAGCAGTGAGGGGAGGAATCAGCCCCAGCATTTT.

This clonotype was recorded a few times. The V and J genes are TRBV4-3 and TRBJ2-7; D may be TRBD1 (5 bases). This CDR3 has 16 residues. From germline, CDR1 is LGHNA and CDR2 YSLEER. Deletions cut 0 bases from V and 2 bases from J, with 14 bases between. In DNA, the CDR3 is TGCGCCAGCAGCCAAGAACTGGCAGGGCTGCCCTACGAGCAGTACTTC. Residues: CASSQELAGLPYEQYF.

This clonotype occurred many times. The chain links TRBV12-3 or TRBV12-4 to TRBJ2-3; the match to TRBD2 covers 11 bases. Trimming took 5 bases from V and 6 from J; bases not matched to a gene: 7. The CDR3 has 15 amino acids. In DNA form, the CDR3 reads TGTGCCAGCAGTCCCACTAGCGGGAGCGTTGATACGCAGTATTTT. Its translation is CASSPTSGSVDTQYF.

The chain is built from TRBV29-1 and TRBJ2-3; maybe TRBD2 (5 bases). Trimming left V 7 bases short and J 5 bases short, with 10 bases between. This CDR3 is built from 11 residues. Germline-derived CDR1 and CDR2 are SQVTM and ANQGSEA. CDR3 sequence reads: CSAEGLDTQYF. The CDR3 DNA follows: TGCAGCGCCGAGGGATTAGATACGCAGTATTTT.

There are a few counts of this clonotype. The chain employs TRBV19 and TRBJ2-1; D is undetermined. Trimming pared 1 base from V and 9 bases from J, leaving 10 bases between. The CDR3 has 13 amino acids. The germline CDR1 and CDR2 sequences are LNHDA and SQIVND (reference sequence). The chain's CDR3 is CASSIASDSEQFF. The DNA of the CDR3 is TGTGCCAGTAGTATAGCGAGTGACTCTGAGCAGTTCTTC.

The chain joins TRBV7-8 to TRBJ2-1; 7 bases match TRBD1. V shed 2 bases and J 5 bases; nucleotides not matched to a gene: 12. CDR3 length: 17 amino acids. In germline, CDR1 is SGHVS, CDR2 FQNEAQ. For the CDR3, the DNA is TGTGCCAGCAGCTTACTACACCATTCCGACAGGGACAATGAGCAGTTCTTC. Translated: CASSLLHHSDRDNEQFF.

This clonotype was counted only a few times. The chain joins TRBV12-5 to TRBJ1-1; unclear D gene. The CDR3 contains 14 residues. The V and J ends lost 6 bases and 1 base respectively, with 12 bases between them. Germline CDR1 is LGHNT and CDR2 is FRNRAP. CDR3 region: CASGPSHGNTEAFF. The CDR3 nucleotides are TGTGCTAGTGGACCCTCGCACGGGAACACTGAAGCTTTCTTT.

This clonotype came up many times. The DNA for the CDR3 is TGTGCCAGCAGCTCCCCCTACGAGCAGTACTTC. Its translation: CASSSPYEQYF. The chain employs TRBV12-3 or TRBV12-4 and TRBJ2-7; D unresolved. The CDR3 contains 11 residues. Trimming removed 6 bases at V and 2 bases at J, with 5 bases between.

This sequence joins TRBV6-1 and TRBJ2-4, with no clear D. CDR1 and CDR2 from the germline V gene are MNHNS and SASEGT. With 7 bases removed from V and 0 bases from J, the gap between germline ends came to 19 bases. This CDR3 region has 17 residues. The CDR3 DNA is TGTGCCAGCACCGATTTTGCCAAATTACTAGCCAAAAACATTCAGTACTTC. Translated, it gives CASTDFAKLLAKNIQYF.

The chain employs TRBV18 and TRBJ2-7; the match to TRBD1 covers 8 bases. This CDR3 spans 15 amino acids. The V segment lost 4 bases and the J segment 2 bases; nucleotides outside the gene matches: 7. From germline, CDR1 is KGHSH and CDR2 LQKENI. The CDR3 DNA reads TGTGCCAGCTCACAAGGCGGACAGGGAGCCTACGAGCAGTACTTC. As protein: CASSQGGQGAYEQYF.

The sample holds a few counts of this clonotype. V is TRBV7-2 and J is TRBJ2-2; D perhaps matches TRBD2 (6 bases). This CDR3 comprises 14 residues. The V gene lost 4 bases and the J gene lost 6 bases, with 12 bases spanning the gap. The germline V gene encodes CDR1 SGHTA and CDR2 FQGNSA. CDR3 DNA sequence: TGTGCCAGCAGCTGGCGGGGCAGGGCCGGGGAGCTGTTTTTT. Protein sequence: CASSWRGRAGELFF.

This clonotype was seen a handful of times. This chain joins TRBV20-1 and TRBJ1-3; D is undetermined. Germline V gene data show CDR1 as DFQATT and CDR2 as SNEGSKA (reference sequence). Between the trimmed V and J ends, which lost 5 bases and 0 bases, there was a span of 14 bases. The CDR3 has 15 amino acids. This chain's CDR3 is CSAGFSSHSGNTIYF. DNA for the CDR3: TGCAGTGCTGGCTTCAGTTCCCACTCTGGAAACACCATATATTTT.

CDR3 in DNA: TGTGCCAGCAGGCCGGTGAAAGGGGCTTTGAGATCACACAATGAGCAGTTCTTC. The encoded protein is CASRPVKGALRSHNEQFF. This chain uses TRBV2 with TRBJ2-1, with a tentative D call TRBD1 (5 bases). CDR3 length: 18 amino acids. The V and J ends lost 6 bases and 5 bases respectively, with 26 bases between them. The germline V gene has CDR1 SNHLY and CDR2 FYNNEI. Drawing the rest from reference TRBV2 and TRBJ2-1, the complete variable domain is EPEVTQTPSHQVTQMGQEVILRCVPISNHLYFYWYRQILGQKVEFLVSFYNNEISEKSEIFDDQFSVERPDGSNFTLKIRSTKLEDSAMYFCASRPVKGALRSHNEQFFGPGTRLTVL.

The V and J genes are TRBV2 and TRBJ2-1; tentatively, D is TRBD1 (5 bases). V was trimmed by 3 bases and J by 7 bases, leaving 10 bases between them. This CDR3 comprises 13 residues. In germline, CDR1 is SNHLY, CDR2 FYNNEI. Here the CDR3 reads CASSERQGNEQFF. The CDR3 DNA follows: TGTGCCAGCAGTGAGCGGCAGGGTAATGAGCAGTTCTTC.

This clonotype came up a few times. The gene calls are TRBV15 and TRBJ2-1; D call uncertain. Germline V CDR1 and CDR2: LNHNV, YYDKDF (reference sequence). Trimming took off 8 bases at V and 1 base at J, with 6 bases between the two ends. The CDR3 has 12 residues. CDR3: CATGTSYNEQFF. The DNA of the CDR3 is TGTGCCACCGGCACGTCCTACAATGAGCAGTTCTTC. The full variable domain, its missing parts supplied by reference TRBV15 and TRBJ2-1, is DAMVIQNPRYQVTQFGKPVTLSCSQTLNHNVMYWYQQKSSQAPKLLFHYYDKDFNNEADTPDNFQSRRPNTSFCFLDIRSPGLGDTAMYLCATGTSYNEQFFGPGTRLTVL.

This clonotype was counted many times. This sequence joins TRBV5-1 and TRBJ1-1; no clear D. V was shortened by 0 bases and J by 1 base, with 7 bases between the two germline ends. The CDR3 runs to 14 residues. Germline V lookup: CDR1 SGHRS, CDR2 YFSETQ. DNA for the CDR3: TGCGCCAGCAGCTTGGCCGCGGGGAACACTGAAGCTTTCTTT. The encoded protein is CASSLAAGNTEAFF.

This clonotype was observed many times. The CDR3 spells CSAERGAGAFF. In DNA form, the CDR3 reads TGCAGTGCTGAACGGGGTGCGGGAGCTTTCTTT. The J gene is TRBJ1-1, the V gene TRBV20-1, with D uncertain. This CDR3 is 11 amino acids long. Trimming cost V 5 bases and J 10 bases, with 14 bases left between them. Germline V gene lookup returns CDR1 DFQATT and CDR2 SNEGSKA (reference sequence).

This clonotype occurred a few times. The V call is TRBV6-5, the J call TRBJ2-2, with D unclear. Per germline, CDR1 MNHEY and CDR2 SVGAGI. The CDR3 loop spans 14 amino acids. V was clipped by 6 bases and J by 3 bases, with 11 bases between them. In DNA form, the CDR3 reads TGTGCCAGCAGCCCCATCAGAGACACCGGGGAGCTGTTTTTT. This translates into CASSPIRDTGELFF.

The rearrangement joins TRBV5-1 to TRBJ1-6; D is unresolved. Germline V gene data show CDR1 as SGHRS and CDR2 as YFSETQ. This CDR3 contains 16 residues. Trimming stripped 0 bases from V and 8 bases from J, with 15 bases between. CDR3 loop: CASSLEDRHWDSPLHF. In DNA form, the CDR3 reads TGCGCCAGCAGCTTGGAGGACCGACACTGGGATTCACCCCTCCACTTT.

This clonotype appeared a single time. The chain links TRBV7-9 to TRBJ1-5; D gene unclear. The germline gives CDR1 SEHNR, CDR2 FQNEAQ (reference sequence). The CDR3 is 15 amino acids. Between the trimmed V and J ends, which lost 5 bases and 5 bases, there was a span of 16 bases. The CDR3 sequence is CASSPGRTRDQPQHF. In nucleotides, the CDR3 is TGTGCCAGCAGCCCCGGTCGAACGAGGGATCAGCCCCAGCATTTT.

This clonotype was counted between two and nine times. The V and J genes are TRBV4-3 and TRBJ1-2, with TRBD1 matching over 11 bases. The CDR3 is 14 residues long. V was pared by 1 base and J by 7 bases, with 2 bases of the junction left unmatched. Germline lookup yields CDR1 LGHNA and CDR2 YSLEER. The CDR3 region is CASSQGTGGSGYTF. The CDR3 DNA reads TGCGCCAGCAGCCAAGGGACAGGGGGCTCTGGCTACACCTTC.

The chain couples TRBV4-1 to TRBJ1-1, with TRBD1 matching over 10 bases. In germline, CDR1 is MGHRA, CDR2 YSYEKL. The CDR3 has 15 residues. Losses at the gene ends were 5 bases for V and 4 bases for J; bases not matched to a gene: 7. CDR3 amino acids: CASSSLGTGVTEAFF. CDR3 in DNA: TGCGCCAGCAGCTCCCTTGGGACAGGGGTCACTGAAGCTTTCTTT.

This clonotype was found a few times. This chain joins TRBV9 and TRBJ2-5, with 10 bases matching TRBD2. J lost 5 bases, V lost 5 bases, and 9 bases had no gene match. The CDR3 is 15 residues long. Germline CDR1 is SGDLS and CDR2 is YYNGEE. CDR3 region: CASSAGTSDWETQYF. The CDR3 nucleotides read TGTGCCAGCAGTGCCGGGACTAGCGATTGGGAGACCCAGTACTTC.

The table lists this clonotype with a few counts. The V call is TRBV7-8, the J call TRBJ1-5; TRBD1 agrees at 8 bases. This CDR3 spans 15 amino acids. CDR1 and CDR2 (germline): SGHVS, FQNEAQ. Unmatched junction bases numbered 2, after V lost 3 bases and J lost 1 base. CDR3 residues: CASSLQGASNQPQHF. In DNA form, the CDR3 reads TGTGCCAGCAGCTTGCAGGGGGCCAGCAATCAGCCCCAGCATTTT.

The chain links TRBV4-2 to TRBJ1-6; 7 bases line up with TRBD1. This CDR3 has 17 amino acids. Germline CDR1 and CDR2: LGHNA and YNFKEQ. After removal of 3 bases from V and 10 bases from J, the junction contained 15 bases not matched to a gene. The CDR3 sequence: CASSQSKTTGFQSPLHF. CDR3 in DNA: TGTGCCAGCAGCCAGTCTAAGACGACAGGGTTCCAATCACCCCTCCACTTT.